This T cell receptor (beta chain) stems from a study of shared clonotypes between healthy human individuals. Overall study results and limits: Blood was the sole source, and tissue repertoires probably differ.

Germline CDR1 MNHEY, CDR2 SMNVEV (reference sequence). The CDR3 covers 12 residues. TCRdb's copy holds only in-frame clones and misses some; the assay was immunoSEQ multiplex PCR. The repertoire holds about 590,000 clones, nearly 97% seen once, with 0.085% to 0.11% in the top ten. It was CD45RO-negative cells, positively selected for CCR7, that made up naive CD8 cells, with terminally differentiated effector memory CD45RA+ cells excluded. Turning to this clone: Its specificity is not known. Sequence at one end of the junction differs from germline and may be a read error.

The sequence came from a woman aged 25 to 39 in good health. The specimen sequenced was naive CD8+ T cells sorted from blood. V and J are TRBV27 and TRBJ1-5; D perhaps matches TRBD1 (6 bases). The CDR3: CASSLSGGPRYF. As DNA, the CDR3 is TGTGCCAGCAGTTTATCGGGGGGGCCTCGTTATTTT.